Listed here are 8 T cell receptor beta chains from one sample, sequenced in a study of T cells in Graves' hyperthyroidism and ophthalmopathy (dated by TCRdb to about 2019). Library preparation used multiplex PCR. Sequenced using an Illumina HiSeq 2000. The TCR beta CDR3 regions were amplified from the RNA transcripts. The first round of RT-PCR for the TCR CDR3 was performed with the HTBI primer set and the Qiagen OneStep RT-PCR kit. TCRdb handled the public reads itself, with Q25 trimming in fastp and clone calling in MiXCR, and kept productive beta chains. Records with the same CDR3 protein are collapsed into one entry carrying the most frequent genes and DNA. The sample table lists approximately 590,000 distinct CDR3 sequences, around a sixth of them with a count of one. The leading ten clones occupy about 7% of the sample. The sample consisted of blood. These TCRs come from a woman aged 25 to 39 with Graves' hyperthyroidism.

This clonotype was recorded at least ten times. The chain joins TRBV28 to TRBJ2-7; 8 positions agree with TRBD2. With V trimmed by 4 bases and J by 3 bases, 5 bases remained unmatched. The V gene's germline CDR1 is MDHEN and CDR2 SYDVKM. The CDR3 runs to 14 residues. The CDR3 sequence: CASSSGLAFYEQYF. CDR3 in DNA: TGTGCCAGCAGTTCAGGACTAGCTTTCTACGAGCAGTACTTC.

As concerns this clonotype: This may stem from a read error, because a much larger clone lies one nucleotide away. V is TRBV27 and J is TRBJ1-2; 9 bases match TRBD1. The J segment lost 8 bases and the V segment lost 6 bases, leaving 13 bases of the junction unmatched. The CDR3 runs to 15 residues. In germline, CDR1 is MNHEY, CDR2 SMNVEV (reference sequence). The CDR3 loop is CASRPTGGPLGGYTF. The DNA of the CDR3 is TGTGCCAGCAGGCCAACAGGGGGCCCCCTCGGGGGCTACACCTTC.

This clonotype was counted at least ten times. The rearrangement uses TRBV30 and TRBJ1-6, with D uncertain. V lost 7 bases and J lost 7, with 11 bases in between. From germline, CDR1 is GTSNPN and CDR2 SVGIG (reference sequence). The CDR3 loop spans 12 amino acids. The CDR3 loop reads CASGVGNSPLHF. CDR3 nucleotides: TGTGCCTCGGGCGTCGGGAATTCACCCCTCCACTTT. Together with reference TRBV30 and TRBJ1-6, the CDR3 gives the full variable domain: SQTIHQWPATLVQPVGSPLSLECTVEGTSNPNLYWYRQAAGRGLQLLFYSVGIGQISSEVPQNLSASRPQDRQFILSSKKLLLSDSGFYLCASGVGNSPLHFGNGTRLTVT.

This clonotype has only a few counts. The chain recombines TRBV6-5 with TRBJ1-6; D remains unclear. V lost 2 bases and J 7 bases, leaving 12 bases between the germline ends. Per the germline V gene, CDR1 is MNHEY and CDR2 is SVGAGI. This CDR3 region has 15 residues. CDR3 in amino acids: CASSYPTKANSPLHF. DNA for the CDR3: TGTGCCAGCAGTTACCCAACTAAGGCGAATTCACCCCTCCACTTT.

This clonotype was detected many times. The J gene is TRBJ2-2, the V gene TRBV4-2; D is undetermined. The CDR3 is 14 amino acids. Trimming removed 1 base at V and 7 bases at J, with 10 bases between. Germline CDR1 and CDR2: LGHNA and YNFKEQ. CDR3 in DNA: TGTGCCAGCAGCCAAGTCGATAGGGACGGGGAGCTGTTTTTT. Amino acids: CASSQVDRDGELFF.

The sample holds many counts of this clonotype. This chain connects TRBV6-1 to TRBJ2-2; a possible D gene is TRBD1 (6 bases). Germline V gene data show CDR1 as MNHNS and CDR2 as SASEGT. V lost 10 bases and J lost 4, with 13 bases in between. The CDR3 contains 13 residues. The CDR3: CATQGYSTGELFF. CDR3 nucleotide sequence: TGTGCCACCCAGGGGTACAGCACCGGGGAGCTGTTTTTT.

Many counts were recorded for this clonotype. This rearrangement joins TRBV7-9 to TRBJ2-7, with a tentative D call TRBD2 (6 bases). Looked up from germline, CDR1 is SEHNR and CDR2 is FQNEAQ (reference sequence). Trimming left V 2 bases short and J 2 bases short, with 19 bases between. CDR3 length: 17 amino acids. The CDR3 nucleotides read TGTGCCAGCAGCTTATCCCCCATCGGGGGTACCACCTACGAGCAGTACTTC. This sequence encodes CASSLSPIGGTTYEQYF.

Regarding this clonotype: Since a much larger clone is just one base distant, this may be a read error. CDR3 residues: CASRTAHGGRYTGELLF. The CDR3 coding sequence is TGTGCCAGCAGGACGGCTCACGGGGGACGGTACACCGGGGAGCTGCTTTTT. This chain joins TRBV6-1 and TRBJ2-2; tentative D call: TRBD2 (6 bases). Germline loops: CDR1 MNHNS, CDR2 SASEGT. The CDR3 spans 17 residues.